The next 31 T cell receptor beta chains were all read from a single sample in a study of HIV-infected patients and healthy controls. MiXCR, applied by TCRdb to the 5' RACE reads, yields one record per CDR3 protein. The table shows about 64,000 distinct CDR3 sequences, with around 21% occurring only once. The sequenced sample consisted of CD4+ T cells from blood. Receptors originate from a human donor in good health.

The sample holds many counts of this clonotype. This chain links TRBV3-1 with TRBJ2-7, with TRBD1 matching over 9 bases. The CDR3 is 13 residues long. The V and J ends lost 6 bases and 3 bases, in that order; junction bases with no gene match: 3. Germline loops: CDR1 LGHDT, CDR2 YNNKEL (reference sequence). In nucleotides, the CDR3 is TGTGCCAGCAGTAAGGACAGGGGCTACGAGCAGTACTTC. Translated: CASSKDRGYEQYF.

This clonotype was seen many times. Mismatch with germline at one junction end may stem from a read error. This chain joins TRBV11-1 and TRBJ1-2; 9 positions match TRBD1. The CDR3 has 14 residues. In germline, CDR1 is SGHAT, CDR2 FQDESV (reference sequence). The CDR3 loop is CASSSDRGNSGYTF. The CDR3 DNA reads as TGTGCCAGCAGCTCGGACAGGGGAAACTCTGGCTACACCTTC.

As DNA, the CDR3 is TGTGCCAGCAGTTTAGGACAGGGGTTGCACGAGCAGTACTTC. Protein: CASSLGQGLHEQYF. The V and J genes are TRBV12-3 or TRBV12-4 and TRBJ2-7; the match to TRBD1 covers 8 bases. The CDR3 loop spans 14 amino acids. V shed 1 base and J 5 bases; nucleotides not matched to a gene: 4.

As to this clonotype: One end of the junction does not line up with germline, which may come from a read error. This chain joins TRBV11-3 and TRBJ2-6; the match to TRBD1 covers 7 bases. There are 16 residues in the CDR3. Germline V gene sequence: CDR1 SGHNT, CDR2 YENEEA. CDR3 coding DNA: TGTGCCAGCAGCTTCCGACAGGGAACTGGGGCCAACGTCCTTACTTTC. This gives the protein CASSFRQGTGANVLTF.

CDR3 sequence: CASSFDRDEQYF. Written as DNA, the CDR3 is TGTGCCAGCAGCTTTGACAGGGACGAGCAGTACTTC. J is TRBJ2-7 and V is TRBV7-8, with 7 bases matching TRBD1. The CDR3 is 12 amino acids. Losses at the gene ends were 3 bases for V and 5 bases for J; bases not matched to a gene: 1. Germline assignment: CDR1 SGHVS and CDR2 FQNEAQ.

J is TRBJ1-1 and V is TRBV12-3 or TRBV12-4, with D tentatively TRBD1 (5 bases). The CDR3 extends over 14 amino acids. Trimming removed 6 bases from V and 2 bases from J, with 13 bases in between. CDR3 sequence reads: CASRRQSGNTEAFF. CDR3 coding DNA: TGTGCCAGCAGACGACAGAGCGGAAACACTGAAGCTTTCTTT.

This clonotype was counted at least ten times. The chain joins TRBV12-3 or TRBV12-4 to TRBJ2-5; 7 bases are shared with TRBD2. The CDR3 is made up of 15 amino acids. Unmatched junction bases numbered 5, after V lost 2 bases and J lost 2 bases. CDR3 amino acids: CASSLRRGEQETQYF. Written as DNA, the CDR3 is TGTGCCAGCAGTTTACGCCGGGGGGAGCAAGAGACCCAGTACTTC.

This clonotype was recorded a few times. The chain carries TRBV30 and TRBJ2-7; TRBD2 agrees at 10 bases. The ends lost 2 bases at V and 6 bases at J; junction bases unmatched: 19. The CDR3 runs 18 residues. CDR1 is GTSNPN, CDR2 SVGIG, per germline (reference sequence). The CDR3 nucleotides read TGTGCCTGGAGTAATAGGGATTGGCTAGCGGGAGAAAAAGGCGAGCAGTACTTC. Its translation: CAWSNRDWLAGEKGEQYF.

The chain employs TRBV30 and TRBJ2-7, with 7 nucleotides matching TRBD1. With V trimmed by 2 bases and J by 0 bases, 7 bases remained unmatched. CDR3 length: 15 residues. CDR1 and CDR2 (germline): GTSNPN, SVGIG (reference sequence). CDR3 sequence reads: CAWSPRQGSSYEQYF. The CDR3 DNA reads as TGTGCCTGGAGTCCACGACAGGGAAGCTCCTACGAGCAGTACTTC.

This clonotype has more than one count but fewer than ten. The rearrangement uses TRBV12-3 or TRBV12-4 and TRBJ1-4; 7 bases are shared with TRBD1. The V segment lost 3 bases and the J segment 0 bases; nucleotides outside the gene matches: 10. The CDR3 totals 18 residues. The CDR3 is CASSLYYRGLSTNEKLFF. CDR3 coding DNA: TGTGCCAGCAGTTTGTATTACAGGGGCCTATCAACTAATGAAAAACTGTTTTTT.

In its sample, this clonotype was seen many times. J is TRBJ1-1 and V is TRBV12-3 or TRBV12-4, with D possibly matching TRBD1 (6 bases). V was shortened by 7 bases and J by 6 bases, with 18 bases between the two germline ends. This CDR3 contains 14 residues. The DNA for the CDR3 is TGTGCCAGCAACTCCGACAGGCGGACGTCTGAAGCTTTCTTT. Protein sequence: CASNSDRRTSEAFF.

This clonotype came up many times. The genes are TRBV12-2 and TRBJ1-4; the table's TRBD1 call for D was not verified on the DNA. TRBV12-2 counts as a pseudogene. This CDR3 region has 16 residues. CDR3 amino acids: CASRLARGSTNEKLFF. The CDR3 coding sequence is TGTGCAAGTCGCTTAGCGCGGGGGTCAACTAATGAAAAACTGTTTTTT.

V and J are TRBV21-1 and TRBJ1-2; the DNA was not used to check the table's D call, TRBD1. TRBV21-1 is termed a pseudogene. The CDR3 sequence is 19 residues long. CDR3 loop: CASLQHGTGGQLPLYGYTF. For the CDR3, the DNA is TGTGCCAGCCTTCAACATGGGACAGGGGGTCAATTGCCCCTATATGGCTACACCTTC.

In regard to this clonotype: This may stem from a read error, because a much larger clone lies one nucleotide away. The rearrangement links TRBV6-5 to TRBJ2-4, with D possibly matching TRBD2 (6 bases). CDR1 is MNHEY, CDR2 SVGAGI, per germline. V shed 5 bases and J shed 2 bases, with 16 bases lying between them. This CDR3 has 16 residues. The CDR3 protein is CASSAQAGGTKNIQYF. CDR3 bases: TGTGCCAGCAGTGCGCAGGCCGGAGGGACCAAAAACATTCAGTACTTC.

V usage is TRBV20-1 and J usage is TRBJ2-4; D possibly corresponds to TRBD1 (6 bases). The CDR3 extends over 17 amino acids. Germline CDR1 and CDR2: DFQATT and SNEGSKA (reference sequence). Trimming cost V 6 bases and J 0 bases, with 21 bases left between them. The CDR3 here is CSALLNDRTLAKNIQYF. Here the CDR3 DNA reads TGCAGTGCCCTCTTAAACGACAGGACTTTAGCCAAAAACATTCAGTACTTC.

V is TRBV10-3 and J is TRBJ1-5; TRBD1 matches at 9 bases. V gave up 6 bases and J gave up 8 bases; unmatched junction bases: 11. The CDR3 consists of 15 residues. Germline V lookup: CDR1 ENHRY, CDR2 SYGVKD. CDR3 amino acids: CAISPGQGPWEPQHF. The CDR3 coding sequence is TGTGCCATCAGCCCTGGACAGGGGCCCTGGGAGCCCCAGCATTTT.

The CDR3 protein is CAWSVGTGSTEAFF. The DNA of the CDR3 is TGTGCCTGGAGTGTCGGGACAGGGTCTACTGAAGCTTTCTTT. The chain uses TRBV30 and TRBJ1-1; 9 bases line up with TRBD1. Per the germline V gene, CDR1 is GTSNPN and CDR2 is SVGIG (reference sequence). CDR3 length: 14 residues. The trim removed 0 bases at V and 5 bases at J, leaving 4 bases unmatched.

This chain links TRBV7-9 with TRBJ2-7, with a possible D match to TRBD1 (6 bases). Germline CDR1 reads SEHNR; CDR2 reads FQNEAQ (reference sequence). The CDR3 covers 15 residues. V was clipped by 4 bases and J by 4 bases, with 17 bases between them. The CDR3 is CASSSYVPGQYEQYF. The CDR3 DNA reads as TGTGCCAGCAGCTCCTACGTTCCCGGACAGTACGAGCAGTACTTC.

The sample holds one count of this clonotype. The rearrangement links TRBV7-9 to TRBJ2-6, with a possible D match to TRBD1 (6 bases). The CDR3 sequence is 15 residues long. Germline assignment: CDR1 SEHNR and CDR2 FQNEAQ (reference sequence). Trimming removed 5 bases from V and 2 bases from J, with 10 bases in between. This chain's CDR3 is CASSGQGTGANVLTF. The DNA of the CDR3 is TGTGCCAGCAGCGGTCAGGGGACTGGGGCCAACGTCCTGACTTTC.

This clonotype was recorded many times. The chain carries TRBV12-3 or TRBV12-4 and TRBJ2-1; no reliable D call. This CDR3 is built from 13 residues. Trimming left V 8 bases short and J 9 bases short, with 17 bases between. The CDR3 DNA reads TGTGCCAGCCTTTTCTCTTGGGGTGGTGAGCAGTTCTTC. Residues: CASLFSWGGEQFF.

Only a few counts were recorded for this clonotype. The chain employs TRBV2 and TRBJ2-5, with no clear D. Germline V gene data show CDR1 as SNHLY and CDR2 as FYNNEI. With 3 bases removed from V and 5 bases from J, the gap between germline ends came to 4 bases. The CDR3 length is 11 residues. DNA for the CDR3: TGTGCCAGCAGTGAGGGGGAGACCCAGTACTTC. This gives the protein CASSEGETQYF. Looking up the rest from reference TRBV2 and TRBJ2-5 gives the full variable domain: EPEVTQTPSHQVTQMGQEVILRCVPISNHLYFYWYRQILGQKVEFLVSFYNNEISEKSEIFDDQFSVERPDGSNFTLKIRSTKLEDSAMYFCASSEGETQYFGPGTRLLVL.

The chain uses TRBV20-1 and TRBJ2-1; 9 bases are a match to TRBD2. The CDR3 is 15 amino acids. Looked up from germline, CDR1 is DFQATT and CDR2 is SNEGSKA (reference sequence). The V and J ends lost 6 bases and 2 bases, in that order; junction bases with no gene match: 8. As DNA, the CDR3 is TGCAGTGCCAATTTAGCGGGAGTAACCTACAATGAGCAGTTCTTC. Its protein is CSANLAGVTYNEQFF.

This clonotype has a handful of counts. V is TRBV29-1 and J is TRBJ2-3; 10 nucleotides match TRBD2. V dropped 6 bases and J dropped 5; count of bases not matched to a gene: 5. This CDR3 is built from 13 residues. Germline CDR1 and CDR2: SQVTM and ANQGSEA. Here the CDR3 DNA reads TGCAGCGTGAGGACTAGCGGCCAAGATACGCAGTATTTT. Its protein product is CSVRTSGQDTQYF.

This clonotype was picked up many times. This rearrangement joins TRBV6-2 or TRBV6-3 to TRBJ2-7; TRBD1 is a possible D gene (5 bases). V was pared by 0 bases and J by 4 bases, with 7 bases between. CDR1 is MNHEY, CDR2 SVGEGT, per germline. The CDR3 is made up of 13 amino acids. CDR3 sequence: CASSYSAGYEQYF. The CDR3 DNA reads as TGTGCCAGCAGTTACTCGGCAGGGTACGAGCAGTACTTC.

In this sample, this clonotype turned up a few times. DNA of the CDR3: TGTGCCACCAGTCTAGGTTATACGCAGTATTTT. This translates into CATSLGYTQYF. V usage is TRBV19 and J usage is TRBJ2-3; D is undetermined. Trimming stripped 10 bases from V and 7 bases from J, with 12 bases between. CDR1 and CDR2 from the germline V gene are LNHDA and SQIVND (reference sequence). The CDR3 sequence is 11 residues long.

This clonotype was seen a few times. The chain uses TRBV19 and TRBJ1-1, with no clear D. Trimming removed 5 bases from V and 7 bases from J, with 14 bases in between. This CDR3 is 13 amino acids long. Germline CDR1 is LNHDA and CDR2 is SQIVND (reference sequence). The CDR3 spells CASSGPIGVEAFF. The CDR3 DNA is TGTGCCAGTAGTGGGCCCATCGGGGTTGAAGCTTTCTTT. Looking up the rest from reference TRBV19 and TRBJ1-1 gives the full variable domain: DGGITQSPKYLFRKEGQNVTLSCEQNLNHDAMYWYRQDPGQGLRLIYYSQIVNDFQKGDIAEGYSVSREKKESFPLTVTSAQKNPTAFYLCASSGPIGVEAFFGQGTRLTVV.

On this clonotype: One junction end disagrees with the germline gene, perhaps due to a read error. This sequence joins TRBV3-1 and TRBJ2-7; possibly TRBD2 for D (7 bases). This CDR3 has 14 residues. The germline V gene encodes CDR1 LGHDT and CDR2 YNNKEL (reference sequence). The CDR3 sequence: CASTRGLSSYKQYF. CDR3 bases: TGTGCCAGCACCAGGGGACTAAGCTCCTACAAGCAGTACTTC.

This clonotype appeared many times. This chain uses TRBV10-3 with TRBJ1-5, with D perhaps TRBD1 (5 bases). The CDR3 extends over 17 amino acids. The V gene lost 0 bases and the J gene lost 4 bases, with 16 bases spanning the gap. Germline V gene sequence: CDR1 ENHRY, CDR2 SYGVKD. CDR3 bases: TGTGCCATCAGTGAGTCGAAAAGTGTGGGGCAGAATCAGCCCCAGCATTTT. This gives the protein CAISESKSVGQNQPQHF.

The chain couples TRBV2 to TRBJ2-1, with D perhaps being TRBD1 or TRBD2 (5 bases each). Germline loops: CDR1 SNHLY, CDR2 FYNNEI. There are 14 residues in the CDR3. Trimming left V 8 bases short and J 0 bases short, with 11 bases between. In DNA, the CDR3 is TGTGCCAGCCGGGACGCCAGCTCCTACAATGAGCAGTTCTTC. Translated, it gives CASRDASSYNEQFF.

This clonotype has at least ten counts. The chain combines TRBV5-1 with TRBJ2-5, with TRBD2 identical over 11 bases. Germline values: CDR1 SGHRS, CDR2 YFSETQ. V lost 5 bases, J lost 2 bases, and 5 bases stayed unmatched. The CDR3 covers 15 residues. CDR3 amino acids: CASRGLAALQETQYF. The DNA of the CDR3 is TGCGCCAGCAGGGGACTAGCGGCACTACAAGAGACCCAGTACTTC.

The chain joins TRBV5-6 to TRBJ1-5, with TRBD1 matching 9 bases. This CDR3 comprises 14 residues. V lost 4 bases and J lost 9; bases outside the gene matches: 8. Germline V gene lookup returns CDR1 SGHDT and CDR2 YYEEEE. The CDR3 spells CASSPYRGQGPQHF. CDR3 nucleotide sequence: TGTGCCAGCAGCCCCTACAGGGGGCAGGGGCCCCAGCATTTT.